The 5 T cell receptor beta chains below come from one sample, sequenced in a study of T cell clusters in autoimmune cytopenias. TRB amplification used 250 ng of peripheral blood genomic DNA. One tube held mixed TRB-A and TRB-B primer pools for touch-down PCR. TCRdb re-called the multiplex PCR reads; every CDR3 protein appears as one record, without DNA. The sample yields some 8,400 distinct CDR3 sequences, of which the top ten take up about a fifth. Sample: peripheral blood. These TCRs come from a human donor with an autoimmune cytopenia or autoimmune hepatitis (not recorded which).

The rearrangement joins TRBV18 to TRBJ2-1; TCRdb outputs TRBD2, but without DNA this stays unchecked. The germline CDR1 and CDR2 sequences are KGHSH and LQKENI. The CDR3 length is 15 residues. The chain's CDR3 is CASSPLAGGPKEQFF.

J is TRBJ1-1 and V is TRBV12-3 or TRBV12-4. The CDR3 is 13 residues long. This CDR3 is CASSSRINTEAFF.

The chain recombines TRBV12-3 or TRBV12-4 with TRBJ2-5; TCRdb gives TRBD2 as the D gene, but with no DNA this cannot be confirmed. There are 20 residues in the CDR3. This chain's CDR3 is CASSLHVRGLAGLSIETQYF.

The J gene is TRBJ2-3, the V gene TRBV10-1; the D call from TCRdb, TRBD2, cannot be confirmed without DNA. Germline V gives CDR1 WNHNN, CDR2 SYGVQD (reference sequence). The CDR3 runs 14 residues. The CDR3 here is CASSPGLSTDTQYF.

Here the CDR3 reads CASSLLEPGELFF. The chain is built from TRBV12-3 or TRBV12-4 and TRBJ2-2. The CDR3 is 13 residues long.